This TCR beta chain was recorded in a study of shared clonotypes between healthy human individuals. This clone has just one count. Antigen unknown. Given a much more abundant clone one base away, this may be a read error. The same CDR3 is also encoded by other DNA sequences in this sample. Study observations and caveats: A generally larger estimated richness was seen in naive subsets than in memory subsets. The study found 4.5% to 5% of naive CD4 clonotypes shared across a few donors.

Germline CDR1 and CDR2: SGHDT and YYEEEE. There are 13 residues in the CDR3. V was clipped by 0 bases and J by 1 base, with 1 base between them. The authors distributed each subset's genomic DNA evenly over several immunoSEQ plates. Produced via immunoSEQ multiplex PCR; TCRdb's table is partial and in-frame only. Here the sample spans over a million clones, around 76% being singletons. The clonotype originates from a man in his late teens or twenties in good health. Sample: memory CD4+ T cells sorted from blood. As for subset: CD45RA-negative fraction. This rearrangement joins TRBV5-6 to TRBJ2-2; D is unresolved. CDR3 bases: TGTGCCAGCAGCTTGGTGAACACCGGGGAGCTGTTTTTT. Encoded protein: CASSLVNTGELFF.